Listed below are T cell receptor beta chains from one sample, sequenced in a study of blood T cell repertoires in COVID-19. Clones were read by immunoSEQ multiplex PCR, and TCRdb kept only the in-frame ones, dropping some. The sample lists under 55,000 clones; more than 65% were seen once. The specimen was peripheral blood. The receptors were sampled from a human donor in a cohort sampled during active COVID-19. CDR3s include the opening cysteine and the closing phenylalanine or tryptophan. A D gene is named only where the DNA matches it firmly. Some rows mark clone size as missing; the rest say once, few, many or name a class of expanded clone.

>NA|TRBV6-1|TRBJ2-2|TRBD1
CASSELPLDRAGNTGELFF
TGTGCCAGCAGTGAACTACCGCTAGACAGGGCGGGGAACACCGGGGAGCTGTTTTTT
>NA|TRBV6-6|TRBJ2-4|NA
CASSYRGTLAKNIQYF
TGTGCCAGCAGTTATCGGGGAACCCTAGCCAAAAACATTCAGTACTTC
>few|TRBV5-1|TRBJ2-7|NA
CASTPGGTSEQYF
TGCGCCAGCACCCCTGGAGGGACGAGCGAGCAGTACTTC
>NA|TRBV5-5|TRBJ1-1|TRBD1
CASSLRTGNTEAFF
TGTGCCAGCAGCTTGAGGACAGGGAACACTGAAGCTTTCTTT
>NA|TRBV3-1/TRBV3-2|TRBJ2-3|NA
CASSQEGRGDTQYF
TGTGCCAGCAGCCAAGAAGGAAGGGGAGATACGCAGTATTTT
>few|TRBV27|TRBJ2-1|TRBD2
CASSSGLAGRIKTIYNEQFF
TGTGCCAGCAGTTCCGGACTAGCGGGTCGAATTAAAACGATCTACAATGAGCAGTTCTTC
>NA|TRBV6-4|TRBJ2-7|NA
CASRGEALGPYEQYF
TGTGCCAGCAGAGGGGAGGCTCTGGGGCCCTACGAGCAGTACTTC
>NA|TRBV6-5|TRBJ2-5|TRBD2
CASSYGTRSETQYF
TGTGCCAGCAGTTACGGGACTAGATCGGAGACCCAGTACTTC
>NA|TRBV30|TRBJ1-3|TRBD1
CAWAGQSGNTIYF
TGTGCCTGGGCGGGACAGTCTGGAAACACCATATATTTT
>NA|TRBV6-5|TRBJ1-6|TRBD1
CASSYFQGQGNSPLHF
TGTGCCAGCAGTTACTTCCAGGGACAGGGGAATTCACCCCTCCACTTT
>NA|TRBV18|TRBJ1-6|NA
CASSPTGENSPLHF
TGTGCCAGCTCACCAACGGGGGAAAATTCACCCCTCCACTTT
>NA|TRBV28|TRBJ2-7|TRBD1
CASSLRQGRYEQYF
TGTGCCAGCAGTTTACGACAGGGGAGGTACGAGCAGTACTTC
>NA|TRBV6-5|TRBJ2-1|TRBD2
CASRRTSGSRVFF
TGTGCCAGCAGAAGGACTAGCGGGAGTCGAGTGTTCTTC
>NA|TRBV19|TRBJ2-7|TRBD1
CASWGGQGTGEQYF
TGTGCCAGCTGGGGGGGACAGGGGACGGGCGAGCAGTACTTC
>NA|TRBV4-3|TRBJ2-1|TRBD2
CASSQDTAGGRDEQFF
TGCGCCAGCAGCCAAGATACAGCGGGAGGAAGGGATGAGCAGTTCTTC
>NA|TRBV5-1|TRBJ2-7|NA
CASSRDWSYEQYF
TGCGCCAGCAGTCGGGACTGGAGCTACGAGCAGTACTTC